A single sample gave rise to the 5 T cell receptor beta chains below, sequenced in a study of blood T cell repertoires in COVID-19. Some clones are missing from TCRdb's copy, which holds only in-frame ones; the method was immunoSEQ multiplex PCR. Altogether a few hundred thousand clones are present, 88% being singletons, with the ten largest covering 1.5% to 2%. The source material was peripheral blood. These receptors were obtained from a woman in her 30s with COVID-19, enrolled during active disease.

The chain carries TRBV3-1 (or the pseudogene TRBV3-2) and TRBJ1-1; D is undetermined. CDR1 and CDR2 (germline): LGHDT, YNNKEL (reference sequence). This CDR3 comprises 13 residues. V was clipped by 4 bases and J by 1 base, with 7 bases between them. The CDR3 loop is CASSPTPNTEAFF. CDR3 bases: TGTGCCAGCAGCCCCACACCGAACACTGAAGCTTTCTTT.

The chain recombines TRBV6-6 with TRBJ2-5; 9 nucleotides align to TRBD2. This CDR3 is built from 15 residues. Trimming at V came to 6 bases and at J to 5 bases, leaving 10 bases not matched to a gene. CDR1 MNHNY and CDR2 SVGAGI come from the germline V gene (reference sequence). The CDR3 DNA is TGTGCCAGCAGCCGGACTAGCGACTCCAAGGAGACCCAGTACTTC. The encoded protein is CASSRTSDSKETQYF.

This clone has only one observation. This chain's CDR3 is CATSDLGPQDASASPQHF. DNA of the CDR3: TGTGCCACCAGTGATTTGGGCCCACAGGACGCATCAGCAAGCCCCCAGCATTTT. The chain recombines TRBV24-1 with TRBJ1-5; D perhaps matches TRBD1 (5 bases). This CDR3 is 18 amino acids long. CDR1 and CDR2 (germline): KGHDR, SFDVKD. The V end lost 0 bases, the J end lost 10 bases, and 24 bases lay between the germline ends.

The chain employs TRBV5-6 and TRBJ1-4, with a weak D call TRBD1 (6 bases). Trimming stripped 0 bases from V and 0 bases from J, with 12 bases between. The CDR3 loop spans 17 amino acids. Germline V gene lookup returns CDR1 SGHDT and CDR2 YYEEEE. The CDR3 here is CASSLAGRGATNEKLFF. The CDR3 region has the DNA TGTGCCAGCAGCTTGGCCGGCAGGGGCGCAACTAATGAAAAACTGTTTTTT.

This chain uses TRBV14 with TRBJ2-3; no firm D call. Germline CDR1 SGHDN, CDR2 FVKESK. V lost 6 bases and J lost 3, with 13 bases in between. CDR3 size: 14 residues. The CDR3 nucleotides read TGTGCCAGCAGTCCGAGGTGGTCAACAGATACGCAGTATTTT. This gives the protein CASSPRWSTDTQYF.